The sequence of this T cell receptor (beta chain) was determined in a study of T cell repertoires in cytomegalovirus infection. The length of the CDR3 is 17 residues. The V end was cut by 4 bases, the J end by 4 bases, with 23 bases between. Germline lookup yields CDR1 SGHAT and CDR2 FQNNGV. This clonotype has ten or more counts. TCRdb fed the reads into MiXCR, producing one record per CDR3 protein. The data contain roughly 500,000 distinct CDR3 sequences, approximately 17% of them singletons. This rearrangement joins TRBV11-2 to TRBJ2-7, with D perhaps matching TRBD1 or TRBD2 (5 bases each). Sequenced material: CD8+ T cells from PBMCs. This TCR derives from a human donor in good health (CMV status not recorded). Some clones in this sample may be carry-over from other donors' samples. CDR3 DNA sequence: TGTGCCAGCAGCTCTCGAACCGGGACCCCAGGAGAATACGAGCAGTACTTC. This sequence encodes CASSSRTGTPGEYEQYF.